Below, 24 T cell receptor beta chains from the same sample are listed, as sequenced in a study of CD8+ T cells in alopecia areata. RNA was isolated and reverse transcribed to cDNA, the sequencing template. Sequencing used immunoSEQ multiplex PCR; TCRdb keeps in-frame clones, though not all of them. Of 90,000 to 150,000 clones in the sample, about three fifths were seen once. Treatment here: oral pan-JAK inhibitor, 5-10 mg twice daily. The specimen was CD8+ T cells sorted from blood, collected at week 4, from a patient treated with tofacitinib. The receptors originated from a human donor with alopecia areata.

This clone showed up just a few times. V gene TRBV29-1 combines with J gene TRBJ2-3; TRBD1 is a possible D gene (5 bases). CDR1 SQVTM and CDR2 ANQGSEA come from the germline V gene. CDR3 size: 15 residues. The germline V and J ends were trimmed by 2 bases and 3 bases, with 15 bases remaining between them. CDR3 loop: CSVEYPQGATDTQYF. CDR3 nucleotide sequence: TGCAGCGTTGAATACCCCCAGGGTGCTACAGATACGCAGTATTTT.

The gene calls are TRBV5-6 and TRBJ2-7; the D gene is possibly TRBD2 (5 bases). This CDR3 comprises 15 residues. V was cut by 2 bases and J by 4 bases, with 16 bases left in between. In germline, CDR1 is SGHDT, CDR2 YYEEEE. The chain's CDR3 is CASSLIRDYHYEQYF. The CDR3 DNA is TGTGCCAGCAGCTTAATCCGCGACTACCATTACGAGCAGTACTTC.

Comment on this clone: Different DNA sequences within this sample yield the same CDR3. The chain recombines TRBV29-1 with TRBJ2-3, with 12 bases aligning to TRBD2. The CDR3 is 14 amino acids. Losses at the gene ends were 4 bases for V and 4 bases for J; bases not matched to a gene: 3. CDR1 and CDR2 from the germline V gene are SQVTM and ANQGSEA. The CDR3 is CSVVGLAGSDTQYF. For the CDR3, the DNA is TGCAGCGTTGTTGGACTAGCGGGGTCAGATACGCAGTATTTT.

The CDR3 DNA reads as TGTGCCAGCAGCACCTCGGGGAGAGGTTCACCCCTCCACTTT. It codes for CASSTSGRGSPLHF. V is TRBV28 and J is TRBJ1-6; D not resolved. CDR3 size: 14 residues. V lost 6 bases to trimming and J lost 9 bases, with 15 bases between them. Germline V gives CDR1 MDHEN, CDR2 SYDVKM.

The CDR3 DNA reads TGCGCCTCCCCTCCGGGGGATACGCAGTATTTT. This sequence encodes CASPPGDTQYF. V gene TRBV4-1 combines with J gene TRBJ2-3; D might be TRBD2 (5 bases). Germline CDR1 and CDR2: MGHRA and YSYEKL. The CDR3 spans 11 residues. The V gene lost 11 bases and the J gene lost 6 bases, with 12 bases spanning the gap.

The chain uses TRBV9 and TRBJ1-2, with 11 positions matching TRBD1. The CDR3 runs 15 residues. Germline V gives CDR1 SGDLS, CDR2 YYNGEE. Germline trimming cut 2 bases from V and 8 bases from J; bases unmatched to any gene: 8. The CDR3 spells CASSVPGDRGNGYTF. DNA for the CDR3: TGTGCCAGCAGCGTCCCTGGGGACAGGGGGAACGGCTACACCTTC.

The CDR3 spells CASSPQETQYF. CDR3 bases: TGTGCCAGCAGCCCCCAAGAGACCCAGTACTTC. V is TRBV7-9 and J is TRBJ2-5, with D unresolved. This CDR3 is 11 amino acids long. The ends were cut back, 5 bases at V and 1 base at J, with 2 bases in the middle. CDR1 and CDR2 from the germline V gene are SEHNR and FQNEAQ (reference sequence).

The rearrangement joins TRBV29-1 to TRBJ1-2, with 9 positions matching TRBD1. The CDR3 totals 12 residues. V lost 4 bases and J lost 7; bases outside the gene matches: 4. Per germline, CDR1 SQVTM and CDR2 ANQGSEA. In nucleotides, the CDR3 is TGCAGCGTTGTAGGGACAGGGAGTGGCTACACCTTC. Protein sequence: CSVVGTGSGYTF.

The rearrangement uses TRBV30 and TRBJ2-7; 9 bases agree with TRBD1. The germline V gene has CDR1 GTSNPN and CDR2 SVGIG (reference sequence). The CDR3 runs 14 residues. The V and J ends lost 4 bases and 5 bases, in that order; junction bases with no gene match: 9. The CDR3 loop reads CAWTGPRTGDEQYF. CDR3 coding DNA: TGTGCCTGGACCGGCCCCAGGACAGGGGACGAGCAGTACTTC. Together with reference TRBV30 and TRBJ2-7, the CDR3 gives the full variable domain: SQTIHQWPATLVQPVGSPLSLECTVEGTSNPNLYWYRQAAGRGLQLLFYSVGIGQISSEVPQNLSASRPQDRQFILSSKKLLLSDSGFYLCAWTGPRTGDEQYFGPGTRLTVT.

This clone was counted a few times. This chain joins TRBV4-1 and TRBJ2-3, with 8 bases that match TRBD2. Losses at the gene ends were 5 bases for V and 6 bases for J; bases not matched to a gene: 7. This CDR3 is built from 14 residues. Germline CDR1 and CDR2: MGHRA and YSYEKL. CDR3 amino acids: CASSAETSEDTQYF. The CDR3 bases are TGCGCCAGCAGCGCGGAGACTAGCGAGGATACGCAGTATTTT.

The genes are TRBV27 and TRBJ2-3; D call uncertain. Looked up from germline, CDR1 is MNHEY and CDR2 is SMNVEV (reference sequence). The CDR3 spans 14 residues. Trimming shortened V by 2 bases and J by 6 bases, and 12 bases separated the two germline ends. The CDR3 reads CASSLLDPGDTQYF. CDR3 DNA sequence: TGTGCCAGCAGTTTACTGGACCCTGGGGATACGCAGTATTTT.

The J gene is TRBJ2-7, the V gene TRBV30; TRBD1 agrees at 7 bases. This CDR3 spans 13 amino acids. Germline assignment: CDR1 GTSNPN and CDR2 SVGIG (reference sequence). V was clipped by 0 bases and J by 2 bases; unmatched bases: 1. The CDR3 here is CAWSVTGAYEQYF. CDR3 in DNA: TGTGCCTGGAGTGTAACAGGGGCCTACGAGCAGTACTTC.

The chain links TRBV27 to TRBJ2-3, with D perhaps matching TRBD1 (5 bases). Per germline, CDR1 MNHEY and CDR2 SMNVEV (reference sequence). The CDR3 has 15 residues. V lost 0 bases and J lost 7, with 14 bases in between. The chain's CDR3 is CASSLSPQGMNTQYF. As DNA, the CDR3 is TGTGCCAGCAGTTTATCCCCGCAGGGCATGAATACGCAGTATTTT.

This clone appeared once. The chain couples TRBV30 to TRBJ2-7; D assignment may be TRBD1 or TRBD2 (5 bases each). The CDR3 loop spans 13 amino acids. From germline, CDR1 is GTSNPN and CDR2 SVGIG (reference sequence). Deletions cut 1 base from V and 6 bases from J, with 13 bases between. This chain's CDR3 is CAWSASGPGEQYF. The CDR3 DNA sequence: TGTGCCTGGAGTGCGTCGGGGCCGGGCGAGCAGTACTTC.

The CDR3 loop reads CASSLARGPYEQYF. CDR3 sequence (DNA): TGTGCCAGCAGCTTAGCCCGGGGCCCCTACGAGCAGTACTTC. The J gene is TRBJ2-7, the V gene TRBV7-8; D is possibly TRBD1 or TRBD2 (5 bases each). Germline-derived CDR1 and CDR2 are SGHVS and FQNEAQ. V lost 0 bases and J 2 bases, leaving 8 bases between the germline ends. The CDR3 totals 14 residues.

The CDR3 loop reads CASSQDFSSGGFEQFF. The CDR3 coding sequence is TGCGCCAGCAGCCAAGATTTCTCTAGCGGGGGGTTTGAGCAGTTCTTC. The chain has TRBV4-1 and TRBJ2-1, with TRBD2 identical over 11 bases. CDR1 and CDR2 from the germline V gene are MGHRA and YSYEKL. V shed 0 bases and J 9 bases; nucleotides not matched to a gene: 7. The CDR3 totals 16 residues.

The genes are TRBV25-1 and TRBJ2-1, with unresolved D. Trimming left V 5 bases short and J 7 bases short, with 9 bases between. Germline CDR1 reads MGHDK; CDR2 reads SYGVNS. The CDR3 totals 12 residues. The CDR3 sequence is CASSWLGNEQFF. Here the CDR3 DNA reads TGTGCCAGCAGTTGGTTGGGGAATGAGCAGTTCTTC.

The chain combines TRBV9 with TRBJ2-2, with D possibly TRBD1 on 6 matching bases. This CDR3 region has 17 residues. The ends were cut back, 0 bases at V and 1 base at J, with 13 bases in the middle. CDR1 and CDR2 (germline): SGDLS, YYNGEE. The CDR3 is CASSVAPTGLNTGELFF. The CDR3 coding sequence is TGTGCCAGCAGCGTAGCCCCGACAGGCTTGAACACCGGGGAGCTGTTTTTT.

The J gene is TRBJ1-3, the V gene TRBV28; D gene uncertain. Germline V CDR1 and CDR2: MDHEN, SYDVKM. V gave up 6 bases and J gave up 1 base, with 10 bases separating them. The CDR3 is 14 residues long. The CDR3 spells CASSPYRSGNTIYF. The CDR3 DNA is TGTGCCAGCAGCCCCTATCGGTCTGGAAACACCATATATTTT.

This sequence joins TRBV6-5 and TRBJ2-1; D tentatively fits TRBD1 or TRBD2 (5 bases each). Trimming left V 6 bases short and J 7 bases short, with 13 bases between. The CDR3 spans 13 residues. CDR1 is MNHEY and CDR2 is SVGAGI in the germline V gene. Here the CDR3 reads CASSPRGGNEQFF. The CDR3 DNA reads TGTGCCAGCAGCCCGAGGGGTGGTAATGAGCAGTTCTTC.

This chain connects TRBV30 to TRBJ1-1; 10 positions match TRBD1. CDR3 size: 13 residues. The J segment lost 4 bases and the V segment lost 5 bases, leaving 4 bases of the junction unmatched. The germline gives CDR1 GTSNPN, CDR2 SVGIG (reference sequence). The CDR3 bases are TGTGCCTGGGACAGGGGGCGCGGCACTGAAGCTTTCTTT. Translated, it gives CAWDRGRGTEAFF. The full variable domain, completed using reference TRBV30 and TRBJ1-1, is SQTIHQWPATLVQPVGSPLSLECTVEGTSNPNLYWYRQAAGRGLQLLFYSVGIGQISSEVPQNLSASRPQDRQFILSSKKLLLSDSGFYLCAWDRGRGTEAFFGQGTRLTVV.

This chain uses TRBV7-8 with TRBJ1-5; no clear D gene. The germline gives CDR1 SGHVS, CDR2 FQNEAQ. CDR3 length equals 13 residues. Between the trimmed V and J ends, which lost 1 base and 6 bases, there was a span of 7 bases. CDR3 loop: CASSLDLTQPQHF. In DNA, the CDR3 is TGTGCCAGCAGCTTAGATCTAACTCAGCCCCAGCATTTT. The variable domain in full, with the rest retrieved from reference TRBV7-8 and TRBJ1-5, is GAGVSQSPRYKVAKRGQDVALRCDPISGHVSLFWYQQALGQGPEFLTYFQNEAQLDKSGLPSDRFFAERPEGSVSTLKIQRTQQEDSAVYLCASSLDLTQPQHFGDGTRLSIL.

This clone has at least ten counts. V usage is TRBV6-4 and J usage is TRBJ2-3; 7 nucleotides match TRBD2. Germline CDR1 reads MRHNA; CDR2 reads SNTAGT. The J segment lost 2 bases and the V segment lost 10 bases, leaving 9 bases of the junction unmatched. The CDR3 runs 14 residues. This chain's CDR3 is CATSPGGTTDTQYF. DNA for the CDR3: TGTGCCACTTCGCCCGGGGGGACCACAGATACGCAGTATTTT.

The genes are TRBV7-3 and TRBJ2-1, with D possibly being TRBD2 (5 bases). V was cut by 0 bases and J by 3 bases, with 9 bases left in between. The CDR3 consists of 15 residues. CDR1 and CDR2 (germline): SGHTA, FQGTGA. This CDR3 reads CASSLTPSNYNEQFF. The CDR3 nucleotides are TGTGCCAGCAGCTTAACCCCTAGCAACTACAATGAGCAGTTCTTC.